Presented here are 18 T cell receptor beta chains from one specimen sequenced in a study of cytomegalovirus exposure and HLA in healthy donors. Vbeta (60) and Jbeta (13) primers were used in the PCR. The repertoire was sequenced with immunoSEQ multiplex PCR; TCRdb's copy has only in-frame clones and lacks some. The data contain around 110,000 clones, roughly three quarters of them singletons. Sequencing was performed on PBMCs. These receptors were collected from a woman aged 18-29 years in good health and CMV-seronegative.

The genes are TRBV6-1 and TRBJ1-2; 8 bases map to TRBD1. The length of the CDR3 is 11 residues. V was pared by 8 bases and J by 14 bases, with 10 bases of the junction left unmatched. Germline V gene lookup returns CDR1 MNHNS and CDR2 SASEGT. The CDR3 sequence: CASEAGGTETF. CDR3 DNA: TGTGCCAGCGAGGCAGGGGGCACCGAAACCTTC.

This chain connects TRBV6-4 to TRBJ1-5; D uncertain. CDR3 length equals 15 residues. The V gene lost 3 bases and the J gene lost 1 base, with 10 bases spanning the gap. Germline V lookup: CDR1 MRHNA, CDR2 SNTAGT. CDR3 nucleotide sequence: TGTGCCAGCAGTGAATTCCACAGCAGCAATCAGCCCCAGCATTTT. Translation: CASSEFHSSNQPQHF.

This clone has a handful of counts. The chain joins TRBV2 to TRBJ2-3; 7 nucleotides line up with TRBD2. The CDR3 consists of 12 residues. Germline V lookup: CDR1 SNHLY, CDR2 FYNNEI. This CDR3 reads CSSRGVGDTQYF. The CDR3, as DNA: TGTTCCTCACGGGGGGTGGGAGATACGCAGTATTTT.

CDR3 in DNA: TGCGCCAGCAGCCAAGTTCACGGGGGGGCCTACAATGAGCAGTTCTTC. Its protein product is CASSQVHGGAYNEQFF. This sequence joins TRBV4-1 and TRBJ2-1; 8 bases are a match to TRBD2. The J segment lost 2 bases and the V segment lost 1 base, leaving 4 bases of the junction unmatched. Germline-derived CDR1 and CDR2 are MGHRA and YSYEKL. The CDR3 is 16 residues long.

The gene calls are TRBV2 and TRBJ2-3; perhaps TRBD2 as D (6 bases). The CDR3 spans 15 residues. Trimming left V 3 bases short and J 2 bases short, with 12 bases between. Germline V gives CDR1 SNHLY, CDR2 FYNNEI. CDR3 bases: TGTGCCAGCAGTGATTCGGCGGGGACCACAGATACGCAGTATTTT. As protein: CASSDSAGTTDTQYF.

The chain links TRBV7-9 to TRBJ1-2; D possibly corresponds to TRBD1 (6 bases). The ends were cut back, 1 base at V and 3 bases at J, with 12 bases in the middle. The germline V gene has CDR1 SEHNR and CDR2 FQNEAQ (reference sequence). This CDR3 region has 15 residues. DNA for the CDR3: TGTGCCAGCAGCTTAGGGGCAGGGGCTGACTATGGCTACACCTTC. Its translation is CASSLGAGADYGYTF.

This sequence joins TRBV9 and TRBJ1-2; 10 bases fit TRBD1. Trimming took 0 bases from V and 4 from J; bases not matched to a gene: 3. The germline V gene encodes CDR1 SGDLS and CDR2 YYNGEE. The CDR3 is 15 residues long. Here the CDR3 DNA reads TGTGCCAGCAGCGTAGGACAGGGGGCGGGCTATGGCTACACCTTC. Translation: CASSVGQGAGYGYTF.

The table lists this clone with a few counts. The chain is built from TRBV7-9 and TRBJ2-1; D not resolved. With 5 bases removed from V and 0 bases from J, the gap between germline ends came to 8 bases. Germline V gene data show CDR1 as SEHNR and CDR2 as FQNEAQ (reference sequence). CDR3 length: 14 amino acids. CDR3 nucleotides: TGTGCCAGCAGCGTTTCAGTCTCCTACAATGAGCAGTTCTTC. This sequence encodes CASSVSVSYNEQFF. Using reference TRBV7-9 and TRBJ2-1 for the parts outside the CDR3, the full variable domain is DTGVSQNPRHKITKRGQNVTFRCDPISEHNRLYWYRQTLGQGPEFLTYFQNEAQLEKSRLLSDRFSAERPKGSFSTLEIQRTEQGDSAMYLCASSVSVSYNEQFFGPGTRLTVL.

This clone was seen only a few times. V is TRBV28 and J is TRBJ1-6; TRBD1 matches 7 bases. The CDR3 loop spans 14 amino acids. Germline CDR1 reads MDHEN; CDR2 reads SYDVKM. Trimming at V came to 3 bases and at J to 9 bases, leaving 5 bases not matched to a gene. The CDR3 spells CASSFIWTGSPLHF. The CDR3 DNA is TGTGCCAGCAGTTTTATCTGGACAGGTTCACCCCTCCACTTT.

The CDR3 spells CASSPRQAYEQYF. The CDR3 DNA sequence: TGTGCCAGCAGCCCGCGACAGGCCTACGAGCAGTACTTC. The chain couples TRBV5-6 to TRBJ2-7; D might be TRBD1 (6 bases). V shed 4 bases and J shed 2 bases, with 10 bases lying between them. This CDR3 has 13 amino acids. Germline loops: CDR1 SGHDT, CDR2 YYEEEE.

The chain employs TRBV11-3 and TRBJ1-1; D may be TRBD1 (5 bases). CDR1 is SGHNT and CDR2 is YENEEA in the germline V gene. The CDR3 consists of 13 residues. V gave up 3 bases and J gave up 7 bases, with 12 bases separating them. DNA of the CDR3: TGTGCCAGCAGCTTCGTGAACGGGGGTGAAGCTTTCTTT. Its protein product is CASSFVNGGEAFF.

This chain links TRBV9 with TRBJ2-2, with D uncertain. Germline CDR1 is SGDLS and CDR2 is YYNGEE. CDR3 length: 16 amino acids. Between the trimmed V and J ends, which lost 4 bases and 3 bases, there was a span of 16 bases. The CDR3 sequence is CASSLGDAVYTGELFF. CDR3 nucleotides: TGTGCCAGCAGCCTCGGCGATGCGGTCTACACCGGGGAGCTGTTTTTT.

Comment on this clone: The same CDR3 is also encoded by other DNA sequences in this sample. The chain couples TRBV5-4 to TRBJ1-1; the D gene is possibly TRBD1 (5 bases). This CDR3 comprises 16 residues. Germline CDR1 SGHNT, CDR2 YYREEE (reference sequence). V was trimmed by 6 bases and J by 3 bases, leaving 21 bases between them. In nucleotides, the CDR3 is TGTGCCAGCAACGCACCAGGGAGGGTGGGCGACACTGAAGCTTTCTTT. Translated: CASNAPGRVGDTEAFF. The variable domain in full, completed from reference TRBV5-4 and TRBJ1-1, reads ETGVTQSPTHLIKTRGQQVTLRCSSQSGHNTVSWYQQALGQGPQFIFQYYREEENGRGNFPPRFSGLQFPNYSSELNVNALELDDSALYLCASNAPGRVGDTEAFFGQGTRLTVV.

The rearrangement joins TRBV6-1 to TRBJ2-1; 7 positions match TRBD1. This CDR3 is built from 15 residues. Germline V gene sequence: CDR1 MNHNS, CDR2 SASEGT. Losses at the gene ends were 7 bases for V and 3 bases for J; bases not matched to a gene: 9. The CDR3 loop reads CASIRGWGVYNEQFF. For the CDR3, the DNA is TGTGCCAGCATCAGGGGGTGGGGCGTCTACAATGAGCAGTTCTTC.

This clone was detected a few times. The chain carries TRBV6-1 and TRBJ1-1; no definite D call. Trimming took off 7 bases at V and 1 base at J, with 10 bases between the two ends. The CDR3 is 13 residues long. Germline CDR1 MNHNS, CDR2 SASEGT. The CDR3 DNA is TGTGCCAGCAAGGCGGTTGGGAACACTGAAGCTTTCTTT. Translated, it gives CASKAVGNTEAFF.

The chain's CDR3 is CASSTRGSSNQPQHF. CDR3 nucleotides: TGTGCCAGTAGTACCCGAGGAAGCAGCAATCAGCCCCAGCATTTT. The chain has TRBV19 and TRBJ1-5; the D is unclear. Per the germline V gene, CDR1 is LNHDA and CDR2 is SQIVND (reference sequence). CDR3 length: 15 residues. The V gene lost 4 bases and the J gene lost 1 base, with 11 bases spanning the gap.

The CDR3: CASSVDEGSYEQYF. As DNA, the CDR3 is TGTGCCAGCAGCGTAGATGAGGGATCCTACGAGCAGTACTTC. The J gene is TRBJ2-7, the V gene TRBV9; D is possibly TRBD2 (5 bases). The V and J ends lost 0 bases and 1 base respectively, with 8 bases between them. Germline values: CDR1 SGDLS, CDR2 YYNGEE. The CDR3 totals 14 residues. The full variable domain, with the rest looked up from reference TRBV9 and TRBJ2-7, is DSGVTQTPKHLITATGQRVTLRCSPRSGDLSVYWYQQSLDQGLQFLIQYYNGEERAKGNILERFSAQQFPDLHSELNLSSLELGDSALYFCASSVDEGSYEQYFGPGTRLTVT.

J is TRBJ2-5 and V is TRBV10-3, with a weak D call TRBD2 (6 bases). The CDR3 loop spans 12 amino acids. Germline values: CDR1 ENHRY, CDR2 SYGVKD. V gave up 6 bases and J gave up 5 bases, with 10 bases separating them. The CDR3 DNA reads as TGTGCCATCAGGGGGGGTGATGAGACCCAGTACTTC. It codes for CAIRGGDETQYF.